Presented here are 30 T cell receptor beta chains from one specimen sequenced in a study of blood T cells in healthy people across ages. A sample-barcoded 5' primer and a J-beta primer mix were used in a second PCR of roughly 6 to 11 cycles. Each CDR3 protein is one row after TCRdb ran MiXCR on the 5' RACE reads. The sample lists approximately 1.5 million distinct CDR3 sequences; about 42% were seen once. The sample comprised blood. The receptors here all came from a woman between 18 and 30 years old in good health.

This clonotype was recorded a few times. The chain carries TRBV7-8 and TRBJ2-7; 14 bases line up with TRBD2. This CDR3 is 19 amino acids long. With V trimmed by 1 base and J by 4 bases, 12 bases remained unmatched. From germline, CDR1 is SGHVS and CDR2 FQNEAQ. The CDR3 protein is CASSLVHSTSGGARYEQYF. The CDR3 DNA sequence: TGTGCCAGCAGCTTAGTACATTCGACTAGCGGGGGGGCTCGGTACGAGCAGTACTTC.

This clonotype has a handful of counts. The chain has TRBV6-2 or TRBV6-3 and TRBJ2-1; 8 bases agree with TRBD2. The trim removed 5 bases at V and 6 bases at J, leaving 6 bases unmatched. CDR1 MNHEY and CDR2 SVGEGT come from the germline V gene. The CDR3 covers 14 residues. This CDR3 is CASSRLALFNEQFF. The CDR3 nucleotides are TGTGCCAGCAGTCGACTAGCGCTCTTCAATGAGCAGTTCTTC.

On this clonotype: This may stem from a read error, because a much larger clone lies one nucleotide away. The CDR3 DNA reads TGTGCCAGCAGCTCATTCACCGGGACTGCAGCGTACTTC. This translates into CASSSFTGTAAYF. This chain joins TRBV12-3 or TRBV12-4 and TRBJ2-5; D perhaps matches TRBD2 (6 bases). This CDR3 is 13 amino acids long. V lost 6 bases and J lost 13, with 21 bases in between.

This sequence joins TRBV9 and TRBJ2-7, with 7 nucleotides matching TRBD2. CDR3 size: 14 residues. Germline V gene lookup returns CDR1 SGDLS and CDR2 YYNGEE. The V segment lost 3 bases and the J segment 0 bases; nucleotides outside the gene matches: 3. The CDR3 loop is CASSGRENSYEQYF. The CDR3 region has the DNA TGTGCCAGCAGCGGGCGGGAGAACTCCTACGAGCAGTACTTC.

The chain employs TRBV5-1 and TRBJ2-1; tentatively, D is TRBD2 (6 bases). CDR3 length equals 16 residues. Trimming left V 4 bases short and J 2 bases short, with 16 bases between. The germline CDR1 and CDR2 sequences are SGHRS and YFSETQ. The CDR3 coding sequence is TGCGCCAGCAGCCAGGAGGGGTCCTTGGCCTACAATGAGCAGTTCTTC. This encodes CASSQEGSLAYNEQFF.

This clonotype has a handful of counts. The J gene is TRBJ1-1, the V gene TRBV20-1; D remains ambiguous. Germline lookup yields CDR1 DFQATT and CDR2 SNEGSKA (reference sequence). CDR3 length: 11 amino acids. CDR3 amino acids: CSSIMNTEAFF. For the CDR3, the DNA is TGCAGCTCTATTATGAACACTGAAGCTTTCTTT.

This chain joins TRBV9 and TRBJ2-7; no definite D call. V was clipped by 0 bases and J by 6 bases, with 7 bases between them. Germline V gene lookup returns CDR1 SGDLS and CDR2 YYNGEE. The CDR3 is made up of 12 amino acids. CDR3 bases: TGTGCCAGCAGCGTAGCAGAAGGCGAGCAGTACTTC. Its translation is CASSVAEGEQYF.

This chain joins TRBV7-2 and TRBJ1-6, with D maybe TRBD1 (6 bases). The ends were cut back, 5 bases at V and 0 bases at J, with 17 bases in the middle. The CDR3 is 18 residues long. Germline V gene data show CDR1 as SGHTA and CDR2 as FQGNSA. In nucleotides, the CDR3 is TGTGCCAGCAGCATAAGAGGGCAGGGGAGCTCCTATAATTCACCCCTCCACTTT. It is translated as CASSIRGQGSSYNSPLHF.

The chain uses TRBV6-2 or TRBV6-3 and TRBJ2-6, with TRBD2 matching 13 bases. The germline V gene has CDR1 MNHEY and CDR2 SVGEGT. V shed 4 bases, J shed 5 bases, and the junction held 14 bases outside the gene matches. CDR3 length equals 20 residues. The CDR3 bases are TGTGCCAGCAGTTCCCGCCTGGGACTAGCGGGGACCTATAGGGCCAACGTCCTGACTTTC. This codes for CASSSRLGLAGTYRANVLTF.

This clonotype was counted between two and nine times. The chain uses TRBV2 and TRBJ1-2; 9 bases map to TRBD1. Germline V CDR1 and CDR2: SNHLY, FYNNEI. There are 14 residues in the CDR3. V dropped 6 bases and J dropped 2; count of bases not matched to a gene: 4. This CDR3 reads CASRTTGGNYGYTF. CDR3 in DNA: TGTGCCAGCAGGACAACAGGGGGCAACTATGGCTACACCTTC. The full variable domain, with the rest looked up from reference TRBV2 and TRBJ1-2, is EPEVTQTPSHQVTQMGQEVILRCVPISNHLYFYWYRQILGQKVEFLVSFYNNEISEKSEIFDDQFSVERPDGSNFTLKIRSTKLEDSAMYFCASRTTGGNYGYTFGSGTRLTVV.

The CDR3 coding sequence is TGCAGCGTTGCAAGCCAGATCAGACAGATATGGACCCAGTACTTC. It encodes CSVASQIRQIWTQYF. The chain employs TRBV29-1 and TRBJ2-7, with TRBD1 as a possible D gene (5 bases). The end of the DNA is better explained by TRBJ2-5, so the J call may be wrong. The germline CDR1 and CDR2 sequences are SQVTM and ANQGSEA. CDR3 length equals 15 residues.

This clonotype showed up just a few times. At one of its ends the junction is not consistent with the germline gene, which may arise from a read error. This sequence joins TRBV4-1 and TRBJ2-7; 9 nucleotides match TRBD1. Germline loops: CDR1 MGHRA, CDR2 YSYEKL. The CDR3 consists of 15 residues. The CDR3 loop reads CAGSRPGQGVYEQYF. Written as DNA, the CDR3 is TGCGCCGGCAGCCGACCGGGACAGGGAGTCTACGAGCAGTACTTC.

This clonotype appeared a few times. The V and J genes are TRBV2 and TRBJ1-5; D may be TRBD1 (5 bases). Germline CDR1 and CDR2: SNHLY and FYNNEI. V was cut by 7 bases and J by 4 bases, with 14 bases left in between. The CDR3 spans 14 residues. The CDR3 coding sequence is TGTGCCAGCACCAGGCCAGGGAGGAATCAGCCCCAGCATTTT. Translation gives CASTRPGRNQPQHF.

This clonotype has only one observation. This chain links TRBV10-3 with TRBJ2-7; 10 bases are a match to TRBD2. The J call may not be correct, given that the DNA end is closer to TRBJ2-4. CDR3 length: 15 amino acids. Germline CDR1 ENHRY, CDR2 SYGVKD. The CDR3 DNA sequence: TGTGCCATCAGTGAGGATAGCGGGGGGCCAAACATTCAGTACTTC. It yields the protein CAISEDSGGPNIQYF.

The rearrangement joins TRBV4-1 to TRBJ1-2, with TRBD1 as a possible D gene (6 bases). The CDR3 covers 13 residues. CDR1 and CDR2 (germline): MGHRA, YSYEKL. The germline V and J ends were trimmed by 0 bases and 8 bases, with 10 bases remaining between them. CDR3 sequence (DNA): TGCGCCAGCAGCCAAGAGGGACACAAGGGCTACACCTTC. Translating it yields CASSQEGHKGYTF.

This clonotype was found a few times. The CDR3 region has the DNA TGCAGTGCTAGAAGGAGCGGGAGGACCCTCTACGAGCAGTACTTC. This translates into CSARRSGRTLYEQYF. This chain links TRBV20-1 with TRBJ2-7; 9 bases fit TRBD2. The CDR3 is 15 residues long. The germline V gene has CDR1 DFQATT and CDR2 SNEGSKA (reference sequence). V dropped 2 bases and J dropped 3; count of bases not matched to a gene: 8.

This clonotype was detected only a few times. CDR3 sequence: CSARSSGQGTYGYTF. CDR3 coding DNA: TGCAGTGCTAGGTCCTCGGGACAGGGGACCTATGGCTACACCTTC. The chain links TRBV20-1 to TRBJ1-2; 10 bases align to TRBD1. V gave up 3 bases and J gave up 4 bases; unmatched junction bases: 8. Germline-derived CDR1 and CDR2 are DFQATT and SNEGSKA (reference sequence). The CDR3 is 15 residues long.

This clonotype was counted at least ten times. This sequence joins TRBV27 and TRBJ2-7; 8 positions match TRBD2. V lost 5 bases to trimming and J lost 9 bases; unmatched junction nucleotides: 15. Germline V gives CDR1 MNHEY, CDR2 SMNVEV (reference sequence). This CDR3 is built from 15 residues. The CDR3 is CASSPTSGSTPGQYF. CDR3 nucleotides: TGTGCCAGCAGTCCTACTAGCGGATCTACCCCTGGGCAGTACTTC.

The rearrangement joins TRBV5-1 to TRBJ2-1; D possibly corresponds to TRBD1 (6 bases). V lost 1 base and J 4 bases, leaving 12 bases between the germline ends. The CDR3 is made up of 15 amino acids. The germline CDR1 and CDR2 sequences are SGHRS and YFSETQ. CDR3 sequence reads: CASSLSVGAYNEQFF. The DNA for the CDR3 is TGCGCCAGCAGCTTGAGTGTGGGGGCTTACAATGAGCAGTTCTTC.

The rearrangement uses TRBV7-3 and TRBJ2-1; D gene uncertain. Trimming left V 5 bases short and J 2 bases short, with 10 bases between. Germline assignment: CDR1 SGHTA and CDR2 FQGTGA. The CDR3 spans 14 residues. This CDR3 is CASSEDPAYNEQFF. The CDR3 DNA is TGTGCCAGCAGCGAAGACCCAGCCTACAATGAGCAGTTCTTC.

J is TRBJ2-3 and V is TRBV5-1; 9 bases fit TRBD2. Germline assignment: CDR1 SGHRS and CDR2 YFSETQ. The CDR3 consists of 16 residues. V shed 4 bases and J 2 bases; nucleotides not matched to a gene: 8. CDR3 residues: CASSGELAGVTDTQYF. The CDR3 DNA reads as TGCGCCAGCAGCGGAGAACTAGCGGGTGTCACAGATACGCAGTATTTT.

This clonotype has just a few counts. The chain uses TRBV9 and TRBJ1-2; no reliable D call. The CDR3 has 13 residues. The ends were cut back, 5 bases at V and 4 bases at J, with 12 bases in the middle. Germline assignment: CDR1 SGDLS and CDR2 YYNGEE. CDR3 nucleotides: TGTGCCAGCAGATCCCCGGATTCCTATGGCTACACCTTC. This sequence encodes CASRSPDSYGYTF.

The chain uses TRBV12-3 or TRBV12-4 and TRBJ2-3, with D perhaps TRBD1 (5 bases). Trimming took off 7 bases at V and 4 bases at J, with 15 bases between the two ends. The CDR3 length is 14 residues. In DNA form, the CDR3 reads TGTGCCAGCACCAGGACAAAGGGCGCAGATACGCAGTATTTT. This sequence encodes CASTRTKGADTQYF.

On this clonotype itself: An end of the junction does not agree with germline; a read error may underlie this. J is TRBJ2-7 and V is TRBV5-1; maybe TRBD1 (6 bases). The length of the CDR3 is 12 residues. Per the germline V gene, CDR1 is SGHRS and CDR2 is YFSETQ. CDR3: CASSVQGNEQYF. DNA of the CDR3: TGTGCCAGCAGTGTTCAGGGGAACGAGCAGTACTTC.

The chain combines TRBV2 with TRBJ2-7; 12 bases align to TRBD2. V lost 8 bases to trimming and J lost 7 bases; unmatched junction nucleotides: 9. Germline CDR1 and CDR2: SNHLY and FYNNEI. The CDR3 runs to 14 residues. The CDR3 reads CASCRLAGVEEQYF. The CDR3, as DNA: TGTGCCAGCTGCCGACTAGCGGGAGTGGAAGAGCAGTACTTC. Based on the CDR3 plus reference TRBV2 and TRBJ2-7, the full variable domain is EPEVTQTPSHQVTQMGQEVILRCVPISNHLYFYWYRQILGQKVEFLVSFYNNEISEKSEIFDDQFSVERPDGSNFTLKIRSTKLEDSAMYFCASCRLAGVEEQYFGPGTRLTVT.

A note on this clonotype: At one end, the junction sequence differs from germline, possibly due to a read error. This chain links TRBV4-1 with TRBJ2-2; no reliable D call. Per germline, CDR1 MGHRA and CDR2 YSYEKL. The CDR3 runs 14 residues. The CDR3 nucleotides are TGCGCCGGCAGCCAAGATGAGTCTACCGGGGAGCTGTTTTTT. Protein product: CAGSQDESTGELFF.

The CDR3: CASSPYPALSSSYNEQFF. CDR3 nucleotide sequence: TGCGCCAGCAGCCCCTACCCCGCACTTTCTAGCTCCTACAATGAGCAGTTCTTC. This sequence joins TRBV4-3 and TRBJ2-1; D is uncertain. Germline V lookup: CDR1 LGHNA, CDR2 YSLEER. V lost 4 bases, J lost 0 bases, and 19 bases lay in between. The CDR3 sequence is 18 residues long.

This clonotype has more than one count but fewer than ten. The gene calls are TRBV6-4 and TRBJ2-6; tentative D call: TRBD1 (5 bases). Germline lookup yields CDR1 MRHNA and CDR2 SNTAGT. V shed 5 bases and J shed 2 bases, with 19 bases lying between them. The CDR3 is made up of 18 amino acids. CDR3 nucleotide sequence: TGTGCCAGCAGTCCTTTTGGGGCAGTAGGGACTGGGGCCAACGTCCTGACTTTC. This sequence encodes CASSPFGAVGTGANVLTF.

V is TRBV4-3 and J is TRBJ1-4, with 9 bases lining up with TRBD1. CDR1 is LGHNA and CDR2 is YSLEER in the germline V gene. The trim removed 0 bases at V and 7 bases at J, leaving 3 bases unmatched. The CDR3 covers 15 residues. CDR3 protein: CASSQDTGGGEKLFF. The CDR3 DNA sequence: TGCGCCAGCAGCCAAGATACAGGGGGCGGTGAAAAACTGTTTTTT.

This sequence joins TRBV12-3 or TRBV12-4 and TRBJ2-5; D not resolved. CDR3 size: 13 residues. V dropped 3 bases and J dropped 4 bases, with 9 bases sitting between them. The DNA for the CDR3 is TGTGCCAGCAGTTTCCAGCAAGCAGAGACCCAGTACTTC. Its translation: CASSFQQAETQYF.